This T cell receptor (beta chain) was identified in a study of T cell repertoires in cytomegalovirus infection. Looking at the study overall: Public TCR beta signatures were indicative of both CMV infection and a matching HLA type.

Germline values: CDR1 ENHRY, CDR2 SYGVKD. The CDR3 sequence is 13 residues long. Trimming took off 10 bases at V and 0 bases at J, with 11 bases between the two ends. TCRdb re-called the reads with MiXCR, one entry per CDR3 protein. Of roughly 300,000 distinct CDR3 sequences in the sample, around 25% were seen once. This clonotype was detected once. The antigen remains unidentified. Study-wide points: HLA-C-restricted CMV clonotypes gave the most frequent clonotype in two of eight donors.

This TCR was recovered from a human donor in good health (CMV status not recorded). Some clones in this sample may be carry-over from other donors' samples. The sequencing input was PBMCs. V is TRBV10-3 and J is TRBJ2-3; unclear D gene. The CDR3, as DNA: TGTGCCAACCGACCAGCTAGCACAGATACGCAGTATTTT. It codes for CANRPASTDTQYF.